These 23 T cell receptor beta chains came from one sample sequenced in a study of shared clonotypes between healthy human individuals. Clones were read by immunoSEQ multiplex PCR, and TCRdb kept only the in-frame ones, dropping some. This sample yields about 2.1 million clones, of which 80% to 95% are seen a single time; over 1.5% belongs to the top ten. CD45RO-negative, CCR7-selected cells formed the naive CD8 fraction, which excluded terminally differentiated effector memory CD45RA+ cells. The sequencing input was naive CD8+ T cells from PBMCs. The receptors derive from a man younger than 35 in good health. Some clones in this sample may be carry-over from other donors' samples.

This sequence joins TRBV7-8 and TRBJ1-1, with 7 bases identical to TRBD1. J was trimmed by 3 bases and V by 2 bases; bases with no gene match: 6. The germline gives CDR1 SGHVS, CDR2 FQNEAQ. This CDR3 is 15 amino acids long. The CDR3 region is CASSLWTGDDTEAFF. The CDR3, as DNA: TGTGCCAGCAGCTTATGGACAGGCGACGACACTGAAGCTTTCTTT.

This clone occurred once. The CDR3 region has the DNA TGTGCCAGCAGCTTAGCTTTGGGGGACTACGAGCAGTACTTC. It yields the protein CASSLALGDYEQYF. This chain uses TRBV7-7 with TRBJ2-7; tentatively, D is TRBD1 or TRBD2 (5 bases each). V shed 0 bases and J shed 3 bases, with 9 bases lying between them. Per the germline V gene, CDR1 is SSHAT and CDR2 is FNYEAQ (reference sequence). This CDR3 region has 14 residues. Complete variable domain (other parts from reference TRBV7-7 and TRBJ2-7): GAGVSQSPRYKVTKRGQDVTLRCDPISSHATLYWYQQALGQGPEFLTYFNYEAQPDKSGLPSDRFSAERPEGSISTLTIQRTEQRDSAMYRCASSLALGDYEQYFGPGTRLTVT.

This chain's CDR3 is CASRGVGSYTDTQYF. CDR3 in DNA: TGTGCCAGCAGAGGGGTAGGCAGTTACACAGATACGCAGTATTTT. The genes are TRBV2 and TRBJ2-3; perhaps TRBD1 as D (5 bases). Germline loops: CDR1 SNHLY, CDR2 FYNNEI. The V gene lost 6 bases and the J gene lost 2 bases, with 15 bases spanning the gap. This CDR3 spans 15 amino acids.

The chain uses TRBV4-2 and TRBJ2-7; D may be TRBD2 (5 bases). The CDR3 is made up of 13 amino acids. The V end lost 4 bases, the J end lost 4 bases, and 11 bases lay between the germline ends. Germline CDR1 and CDR2: LGHNA and YNFKEQ. CDR3 coding DNA: TGTGCCAGCAGCCCTGGACTGATTTACGAGCAGTACTTC. It is translated as CASSPGLIYEQYF.

This rearrangement joins TRBV19 to TRBJ2-7, with TRBD1 matching over 11 bases. Germline V gene sequence: CDR1 LNHDA, CDR2 SQIVND (reference sequence). J lost 4 bases, V lost 5 bases, and 7 bases had no gene match. This CDR3 comprises 15 residues. DNA of the CDR3: TGTGCCAGTAGTTTCTCCGGGACAGGGGGATACGAGCAGTACTTC. Amino acids: CASSFSGTGGYEQYF.

The CDR3 sequence is CASSCPTGSAQPQHF. As DNA, the CDR3 is TGTGCCAGCAGCTGCCCGACAGGGTCCGCTCAGCCCCAGCATTTT. The chain combines TRBV12-1 with TRBJ1-5; whether TRBD1, the table's D call, matches the DNA was not checked. TRBV12-1 is a recognized pseudogene. The CDR3 runs 15 residues.

This clone was seen just once. V gene TRBV29-1 combines with J gene TRBJ1-3; TRBD1 matches 10 bases. V shed 4 bases and J 0 bases; nucleotides not matched to a gene: 12. The CDR3 is 18 amino acids. The germline CDR1 and CDR2 sequences are SQVTM and ANQGSEA. The CDR3 region has the DNA TGCAGCGTTGTCTTCGGGACAGGGGCCGGGGTCTCTGGAAACACCATATATTTT. Residues: CSVVFGTGAGVSGNTIYF.

The J gene is TRBJ1-2, the V gene TRBV5-1; D uncertain. V was cut by 4 bases and J by 4 bases, with 14 bases left in between. In germline, CDR1 is SGHRS, CDR2 YFSETQ. The CDR3 loop spans 14 amino acids. In nucleotides, the CDR3 is TGCGCCAGCAGCGGTGAGGAGGTCTTCTATGGCTACACCTTC. It codes for CASSGEEVFYGYTF.

This chain joins TRBV7-8 and TRBJ2-2; no firm D call. Trimming shortened V by 11 bases and J by 6 bases, and 13 bases separated the two germline ends. The CDR3 runs to 12 residues. The germline CDR1 and CDR2 sequences are SGHVS and FQNEAQ. DNA of the CDR3: TGTGCCTCAACAGCCGGGTCCGGGGAGCTGTTTTTT. Its protein product is CASTAGSGELFF.

This clone was counted a single time. The J gene is TRBJ2-7, the V gene TRBV11-2; 7 bases line up with TRBD2. This CDR3 contains 16 residues. Trimming at V came to 4 bases and at J to 0 bases, leaving 9 bases not matched to a gene. The germline CDR1 and CDR2 sequences are SGHAT and FQNNGV. This CDR3 reads CASSSKVSSGSYEQYF. The CDR3 nucleotides read TGTGCCAGCAGCTCGAAAGTTTCTAGCGGCTCCTACGAGCAGTACTTC.

The rearrangement joins TRBV30 to TRBJ2-1; D is perhaps TRBD2 (5 bases). The V end lost 4 bases, the J end lost 9 bases, and 10 bases lay between the germline ends. CDR1 and CDR2 (germline): GTSNPN, SVGIG (reference sequence). The CDR3 extends over 11 amino acids. The chain's CDR3 is CAWTLAAEQFF. CDR3 bases: TGTGCCTGGACCCTAGCTGCTGAGCAGTTCTTC.

The rearrangement joins TRBV5-1 to TRBJ1-1, with D tentatively TRBD1 (6 bases). Trimming took 6 bases from V and 1 from J, leaving 13 bases between them. This CDR3 region has 14 residues. The V gene's germline CDR1 is SGHRS and CDR2 YFSETQ. The CDR3 region has the DNA TGCGCCAGCACCCCGCCGGGACAGAACACTGAAGCTTTCTTT. This codes for CASTPPGQNTEAFF.

This chain joins TRBV6-1 and TRBJ2-3; D may be TRBD2 (6 bases). The germline V gene has CDR1 MNHNS and CDR2 SASEGT. Trimming took off 2 bases at V and 0 bases at J, with 9 bases between the two ends. CDR3 size: 15 residues. The CDR3 bases are TGTGCCAGCAGTGAATGGGGACTGAGCACAGATACGCAGTATTTT. Translation gives CASSEWGLSTDTQYF.

The rearrangement links TRBV6-5 to TRBJ2-1; possibly TRBD1 for D (7 bases). V was cut by 4 bases and J by 6 bases, with 19 bases left in between. From germline, CDR1 is MNHEY and CDR2 SVGAGI. CDR3 length: 16 amino acids. The CDR3 DNA follows: TGTGCCAGCAGTTGGGAGGTAGGACAGGTGATCAATGAGCAGTTCTTC. Encoded protein: CASSWEVGQVINEQFF.

The J gene is TRBJ1-2, the V gene TRBV5-1; tentatively, D is TRBD1 (5 bases). V was trimmed by 4 bases and J by 0 bases, leaving 13 bases between them. CDR3 length: 15 residues. From germline, CDR1 is SGHRS and CDR2 YFSETQ. The CDR3 coding sequence is TGCGCCAGCAGCAATGAACGGGGGGCTAACTATGGCTACACCTTC. Its translation: CASSNERGANYGYTF.

Remarks on this clone: The same CDR3 also results from other DNA sequences found in this sample. The gene calls are TRBV27 and TRBJ2-7; 10 nucleotides align to TRBD2. CDR3 length: 14 residues. V was clipped by 6 bases and J by 4 bases; unmatched bases: 6. CDR1 is MNHEY, CDR2 SMNVEV, per germline (reference sequence). CDR3 nucleotide sequence: TGTGCCAGCAGCCTAGCGGGAGAATCTTACGAGCAGTACTTC. Protein product: CASSLAGESYEQYF.

The rearrangement uses TRBV9 and TRBJ1-2, with 7 bases that match TRBD1. The CDR3 totals 17 residues. J gave up 2 bases and V 0 bases, and 10 bases lay outside the gene matches. The germline V gene encodes CDR1 SGDLS and CDR2 YYNGEE. The CDR3 here is CASSVATSGTENYGYTF. In DNA, the CDR3 is TGTGCCAGCAGCGTAGCTACAAGTGGGACAGAAAACTATGGCTACACCTTC.

V and J are TRBV2 and TRBJ2-2, with unresolved D. CDR3 size: 13 residues. V was clipped by 9 bases and J by 1 base, with 9 bases between them. CDR1 is SNHLY, CDR2 FYNNEI, per germline. CDR3 bases: TGTGCCAGGCAGGACCTGAACACCGGGGAGCTGTTTTTT. It encodes CARQDLNTGELFF.

The CDR3 DNA reads TGTGCCAGCTCAGGATCAGGGATCGGCACAGATACGCAGTATTTT. This sequence encodes CASSGSGIGTDTQYF. The chain carries TRBV18 and TRBJ2-3, with TRBD1 as a possible D gene (5 bases). Germline CDR1 reads KGHSH; CDR2 reads LQKENI. CDR3 length equals 15 residues. Trimming shortened V by 5 bases and J by 1 base, and 13 bases separated the two germline ends.

The rearrangement joins TRBV28 to TRBJ1-4; D gene unclear. Trimming stripped 5 bases from V and 0 bases from J, with 13 bases between. The CDR3 has 16 residues. The V gene's germline CDR1 is MDHEN and CDR2 SYDVKM. The CDR3, as DNA: TGTGCCAGCAGTAGTGATCAGGAGACAACTAATGAAAAACTGTTTTTT. Protein product: CASSSDQETTNEKLFF.

The rearrangement links TRBV11-2 to TRBJ1-2; weak D call: TRBD1 (5 bases). Germline V CDR1 and CDR2: SGHAT, FQNNGV. The ends were cut back, 5 bases at V and 8 bases at J, with 21 bases in the middle. This CDR3 spans 15 amino acids. CDR3 in amino acids: CASSPLWGGVEGYTF. In DNA, the CDR3 is TGTGCCAGCAGCCCCTTGTGGGGCGGGGTGGAGGGCTACACCTTC.

The genes are TRBV7-9 and TRBJ1-4, with 7 bases identical to TRBD1. Germline V gives CDR1 SEHNR, CDR2 FQNEAQ (reference sequence). The CDR3 is 14 residues long. Trimming cost V 5 bases and J 7 bases; bases outside gene matches: 7. The CDR3 reads CASSPPRTGEKLFF. The DNA for the CDR3 is TGTGCCAGCAGCCCCCCGAGGACAGGTGAAAAACTGTTTTTT.

The chain has TRBV27 and TRBJ2-7; D uncertain. With 5 bases removed from V and 7 bases from J, the gap between germline ends came to 24 bases. This CDR3 contains 16 residues. Germline V gives CDR1 MNHEY, CDR2 SMNVEV (reference sequence). CDR3 DNA: TGTGCCAGCAGTGGCCCCGGAGTTCTCCCCTCTCGAGAGCAGTACTTC. Translation: CASSGPGVLPSREQYF.